Reported below is one T cell receptor beta chain. These data belong to a study of blood T cell repertoires in COVID-19. The repertoire was sequenced with immunoSEQ multiplex PCR; TCRdb's copy has only in-frame clones and lacks some. This table holds approximately 97,000 clones, around 86% found once. Germline CDR1 and CDR2: LNHDA and SQIVND (reference sequence). The CDR3 has 13 amino acids. Trimming stripped 7 bases from V and 0 bases from J, with 9 bases between. The sample was peripheral blood. The chain carries TRBV19 and TRBJ2-5; TRBD1 might be the D (6 bases). This TCR derives from a man between 45 and 60 years old with active or convalescent COVID-19. This chain's CDR3 is CASTAGDQETQYF. The CDR3 nucleotides are TGTGCCAGTACTGCAGGGGACCAAGAGACCCAGTACTTC.